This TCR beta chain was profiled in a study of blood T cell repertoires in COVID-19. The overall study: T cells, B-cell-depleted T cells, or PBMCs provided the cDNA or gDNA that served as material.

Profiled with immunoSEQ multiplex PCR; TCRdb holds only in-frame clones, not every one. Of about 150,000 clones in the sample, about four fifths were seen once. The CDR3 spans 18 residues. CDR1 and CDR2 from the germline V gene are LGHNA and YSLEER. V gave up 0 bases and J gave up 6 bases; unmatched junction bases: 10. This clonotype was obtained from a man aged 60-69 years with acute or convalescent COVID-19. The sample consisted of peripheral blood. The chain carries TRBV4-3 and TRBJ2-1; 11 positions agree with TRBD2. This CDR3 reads CASSQDLAGGIRANEQFF. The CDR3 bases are TGCGCCAGCAGCCAAGATTTAGCGGGGGGGATTAGGGCCAATGAGCAGTTCTTC.